The sequence of this TCR beta chain was determined in a study of T cells in Graves' hyperthyroidism and ophthalmopathy. Study findings and constraints: Blood also contained most expanded thyroid clonotypes above 0.001.

Regions amplified from RNA transcripts were the TCR beta CDR3 regions. HTBI primers drove first-round RT-PCR of the TCR CDR3. In TCRdb, the multiplex PCR reads were re-called with MiXCR into one record per CDR3 protein. The data show more than 350,000 distinct CDR3 sequences, with about 16% seen just once and around 20% held by the top ten. This clonotype was observed a few times. Its antigen is as yet unknown. The sequence was collected from a woman between 55 and 75 years old with Graves' ophthalmopathy. The specimen sequenced was blood.

In nucleotides, the CDR3 is TGTGCCATCCAAGCGGACAGGGTGTCAACTGGCTACACCTTC. It is translated as CAIQADRVSTGYTF. The chain is built from TRBV10-3 and TRBJ1-2; 8 bases match TRBD1. The CDR3 has 14 amino acids. Per the germline V gene, CDR1 is ENHRY and CDR2 is SYGVKD. The V gene end was trimmed by 8 bases and the J gene end by 7 bases; junction bases not matched to a gene: 12.